This is a list of T cell receptor beta chains from one sample in a study of cytomegalovirus exposure and HLA in healthy donors. The data were produced by immunoSEQ multiplex PCR, yet TCRdb's version contains in-frame clones alone and is incomplete. The sample holds approximately 87,000 clones, almost 85% seen once. The specimen sequenced was PBMCs. The receptors derive from a woman aged 18-29 years in good health and CMV-seropositive. Both conserved end residues are part of each CDR3. D genes are given only for firm matches. The size of a clone is reported for some rows only, either as once, few or many, or as a class for expanded clones.

D	V	size	J	DNA	CDR3
-	TRBV4-2	-	TRBJ2-7	TGTGCCAGCAGCCAAAACGGGTACGAGCAGTACTTC	CASSQNGYEQYF
TRBD1	TRBV27	once	TRBJ2-2	TGTGCCAGCAGAACCGGGACAGGGTGGTCCGGGGAGCTGTTTTTT	CASRTGTGWSGELFF
TRBD1	TRBV29-1	-	TRBJ1-2	TGCAGCGTTGAATTACAGGGGACTAACTATGGCTACACCTTC	CSVELQGTNYGYTF
-	TRBV6-1	-	TRBJ2-1	TGTGCCAGCAGTGAAATGAAGAGGGAGCGAGGAAGGCACAGCAATGAGCAGTTCTTC	CASSEMKRERGRHSNEQFF
TRBD1	TRBV19	-	TRBJ1-1	TGTGCCAGTAGGGACAGGATGGCTACAGCTTTCTTT	CASRDRMATAFF
-	TRBV5-4	-	TRBJ2-5	TGTGCCAGCAGCTTGGCACAGTACCAAGAGACCCAGTACTTC	CASSLAQYQETQYF
TRBD1	TRBV5-4	-	TRBJ1-1	TGTGCCAGCATTCCACCCCCGGGACAGCTGAACACTGAAGCTTTCTTT	CASIPPPGQLNTEAFF
-	TRBV7-6	-	TRBJ2-1	TGTGCCAGCAGCTTTTTGACCGGGAGACCAGACAATGAGCAGTTCTTC	CASSFLTGRPDNEQFF
-	TRBV9	-	TRBJ2-5	TGTGCCAGCAGCCCCCTAGGTGGAGTCCACCAAGAGACCCAGTACTTC	CASSPLGGVHQETQYF
-	TRBV5-6	-	TRBJ2-7	TGTGCCAGCAGCTTAACCAGGGTACGCCTAGCCTACGAGCAGTACTTC	CASSLTRVRLAYEQYF
TRBD1	TRBV6-1	-	TRBJ2-3	TGTGCCAGCAGGGCCCGGGACAGGAACACAGATACGCAGTATTTT	CASRARDRNTDTQYF
-	TRBV10-1	-	TRBJ2-5	TGCGCCAGCAGTGGTCAGGCTGGGGAGACCCAGTACTTC	CASSGQAGETQYF
TRBD1	TRBV30	-	TRBJ1-4	TGTGCCTGGAGTCAGGGGGGTCTATTGTTGAGTGAAAAACTGTTTTTT	CAWSQGGLLLSEKLFF
-	TRBV5-1	-	TRBJ2-7	TGCGCCAGCGTCGAATACGGGGGGCCAGCCTACGAGCAGTACTTC	CASVEYGGPAYEQYF
TRBD1	TRBV2	-	TRBJ2-2	TGTGCCAGCAGCGACAGGGGAGATGTGAGCGGCGGGGAGCTGTTTTTT	CASSDRGDVSGGELFF
TRBD1	TRBV6-1	-	TRBJ1-2	TGTGCCAGCAGTGAAGGCGCCGGGACAGGTTCCTACACCTTC	CASSEGAGTGSYTF
-	TRBV6-5	-	TRBJ2-7	TGTGCCAGCAGTTACACAGGAATAGGCTACGAGCAGTACTTC	CASSYTGIGYEQYF
TRBD2	TRBV5-6	-	TRBJ2-1	TGTGCCAGCAGCTTGGTGTCTAGCGGGATCTATGAGCAGTTCTTC	CASSLVSSGIYEQFF
-	TRBV18	-	TRBJ1-2	TGTGCCAGCTCACAAAGAACAGGGAACCGGGGCTATGGCTACACCTTC	CASSQRTGNRGYGYTF
-	TRBV10-2	-	TRBJ2-1	TGCGCCAGCGGTCCCGGGACTGAATACAATGAGCAGTTCTTC	CASGPGTEYNEQFF
-	TRBV19	-	TRBJ1-5	TGTGCCAGTAGTATAGGCCTCGGGCAGCCCCAGCATTTT	CASSIGLGQPQHF
-	TRBV5-6	few	TRBJ1-5	TGTGCCAGCAGCTTTCAGGGCCCGAATCAGCCCCAGCATTTT	CASSFQGPNQPQHF
-	TRBV28	-	TRBJ1-1	TGTGCCAGCAGTCTGAGGAGCACTGAAGCTTTCTTT	CASSLRSTEAFF
-	TRBV2	-	TRBJ2-2	TGTGCCAGACGAAATAGCGGCTCTAACACCGGGGAGCTGTTTTTT	CARRNSGSNTGELFF
TRBD2	TRBV6-1	-	TRBJ2-5	TGTGCCACCGAGATTAGCGGGAGCGTACAAGAGACCCAGTACTTC	CATEISGSVQETQYF
TRBD2	TRBV4-1	few	TRBJ2-1	TGCGCCAGCAGCCAAATTCCGGGACTAGCTTCCTACAATGAGCAGTTCTTC	CASSQIPGLASYNEQFF
-	TRBV27	-	TRBJ1-5	TGTGCCAGCAGTTTAACCCGCGGGGACCGTCAGCCCCAGCATTTT	CASSLTRGDRQPQHF